Shown below are 7 T cell receptor beta chains from a single sample sequenced in a study of blood T cell repertoires in COVID-19 (dated by TCRdb to about 2020). Library creation used the immunoSEQ multiplex PCR assay. TCRdb took over this immuneACCESS table, retaining in-frame rearrangements with V and J assigned. Such tables are incomplete; in checked studies, under half of the missing clones stem from an unresolved V gene, and the remainder is unexplained. This sample lists approximately 97,000 clones; roughly nine tenths were detected once. The ten largest clones take up about 1.7% of the sample. Sequenced material: peripheral blood. These receptor sequences come from a man in his 60s with acute or convalescent COVID-19.

V usage is TRBV7-2 and J usage is TRBJ2-7, with D perhaps TRBD1 (6 bases). Germline CDR1 is SGHTA and CDR2 is FQGNSA. CDR3 length: 15 residues. Between the trimmed V and J ends, which lost 4 bases and 1 base, there was a span of 14 bases. This CDR3 reads CASSSTGPSSYEQYF. CDR3 in DNA: TGTGCCAGCAGCTCCACAGGGCCTTCATCCTACGAGCAGTACTTC.

CDR3 protein: CASSLTEGAPLHF. The CDR3 nucleotides read TGTGCCAGCAGCCTAACAGAAGGGGCACCCCTCCACTTT. The chain recombines TRBV9 with TRBJ1-6, with D possibly being TRBD1 (5 bases). Trimming pared 4 bases from V and 11 bases from J, leaving 13 bases between. Germline-derived CDR1 and CDR2 are SGDLS and YYNGEE. The CDR3 extends over 13 amino acids.

V is TRBV19 and J is TRBJ1-5, with 8 bases matching TRBD1. V dropped 8 bases and J dropped 6; count of bases not matched to a gene: 9. CDR3 length: 14 amino acids. Germline-derived CDR1 and CDR2 are LNHDA and SQIVND (reference sequence). Here the CDR3 reads CASADRAGFQPQHF. DNA for the CDR3: TGTGCCAGTGCGGACAGGGCGGGTTTTCAGCCCCAGCATTTT. Using reference TRBV19 and TRBJ1-5 for the parts outside the CDR3, the full variable domain is DGGITQSPKYLFRKEGQNVTLSCEQNLNHDAMYWYRQDPGQGLRLIYYSQIVNDFQKGDIAEGYSVSREKKESFPLTVTSAQKNPTAFYLCASADRAGFQPQHFGDGTRLSIL.

The rearrangement links TRBV10-3 to TRBJ1-1; D may be TRBD1 (5 bases). Germline-derived CDR1 and CDR2 are ENHRY and SYGVKD. With 5 bases removed from V and 1 base from J, the gap between germline ends came to 5 bases. The CDR3 covers 12 residues. CDR3 sequence (DNA): TGTGCCATCAGTCAGGGGAACACTGAAGCTTTCTTT. Translation: CAISQGNTEAFF.

The J gene is TRBJ1-5, the V gene TRBV19; D remains unclear. Trimming removed 4 bases from V and 4 bases from J, with 11 bases in between. The germline V gene encodes CDR1 LNHDA and CDR2 SQIVND (reference sequence). The CDR3 is made up of 14 amino acids. The DNA of the CDR3 is TGTGCCAGTAGTAAGCGTCTGTTAAATCAGCCCCAGCATTTT. It specifies CASSKRLLNQPQHF. The whole variable domain, remainder taken from reference TRBV19 and TRBJ1-5, is DGGITQSPKYLFRKEGQNVTLSCEQNLNHDAMYWYRQDPGQGLRLIYYSQIVNDFQKGDIAEGYSVSREKKESFPLTVTSAQKNPTAFYLCASSKRLLNQPQHFGDGTRLSIL.

The chain has TRBV19 and TRBJ1-2; D not certain. From germline, CDR1 is LNHDA and CDR2 SQIVND (reference sequence). The CDR3 loop spans 13 amino acids. V lost 5 bases and J lost 6, with 13 bases in between. The CDR3 DNA follows: TGTGCCAGTAGTTTTGGGCAGAGAAATGGCTACACCTTC. Translating gives CASSFGQRNGYTF.

The chain recombines TRBV12-3 or TRBV12-4 with TRBJ1-1; D call uncertain. The CDR3 contains 13 residues. Between the trimmed V and J ends, which lost 4 bases and 0 bases, there was a span of 6 bases. CDR3 nucleotide sequence: TGTGCCAGCAGTTCACAAATGAACACTGAAGCTTTCTTT. Translated, it gives CASSSQMNTEAFF.